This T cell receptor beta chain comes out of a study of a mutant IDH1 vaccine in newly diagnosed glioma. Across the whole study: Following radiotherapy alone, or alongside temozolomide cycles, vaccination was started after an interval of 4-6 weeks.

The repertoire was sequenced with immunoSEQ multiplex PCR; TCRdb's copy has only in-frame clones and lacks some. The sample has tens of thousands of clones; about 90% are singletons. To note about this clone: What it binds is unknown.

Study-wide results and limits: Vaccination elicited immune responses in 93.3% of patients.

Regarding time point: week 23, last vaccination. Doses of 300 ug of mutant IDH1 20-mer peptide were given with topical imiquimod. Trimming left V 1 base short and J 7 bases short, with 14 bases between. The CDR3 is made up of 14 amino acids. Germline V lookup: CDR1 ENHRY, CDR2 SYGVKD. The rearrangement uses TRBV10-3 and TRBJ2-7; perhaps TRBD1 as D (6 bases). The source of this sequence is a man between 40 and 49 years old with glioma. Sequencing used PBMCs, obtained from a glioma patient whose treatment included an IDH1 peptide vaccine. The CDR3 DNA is TGTGCCATCAGTGAGTGGACTTCGAGGGGGGAGCAGTACTTC. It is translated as CAISEWTSRGEQYF.